This passage covers 8 T cell receptor beta chains from one sample sequenced in a study of T cells after yellow fever vaccination. TCRdb processed the 5' RACE reads anew with MiXCR; each CDR3 protein has one entry. The sample includes 450,000 to 650,000 distinct CDR3 sequences, 21% of them seen just once. Sample: PBMCs, taken approximately 22 days after the first yellow fever vaccination. These receptor sequences come from a man aged 18-30 years who received the YFV17D yellow fever vaccine.

This clonotype showed up just a few times. The genes are TRBV9 and TRBJ2-5; no clear D. The CDR3 covers 15 residues. The V end was cut by 1 base, the J end by 4 bases, with 14 bases between. The germline CDR1 and CDR2 sequences are SGDLS and YYNGEE. CDR3 in amino acids: CASSVYAGSGETQYF. CDR3 in DNA: TGTGCCAGCAGCGTATATGCAGGCTCGGGAGAGACCCAGTACTTC.

This clonotype was found a few times. The genes are TRBV7-9 and TRBJ2-1, with D perhaps being TRBD1 or TRBD2 (6 bases each). The CDR3 is 16 amino acids. V dropped 1 base and J dropped 4 bases, with 14 bases sitting between them. The V gene's germline CDR1 is SEHNR and CDR2 FQNEAQ (reference sequence). In nucleotides, the CDR3 is TGTGCCAGCAGCTTAGAAGGCAGGGGACTTTACAATGAGCAGTTCTTC. Protein product: CASSLEGRGLYNEQFF.

The chain recombines TRBV7-2 with TRBJ2-1; D remains unclear. The CDR3 has 13 amino acids. The V gene's germline CDR1 is SGHTA and CDR2 FQGNSA. The germline V and J ends were trimmed by 2 bases and 8 bases, with 10 bases remaining between them. In DNA, the CDR3 is TGTGCCAGCAGCTTAAAGGCGGTGGATGAGCAGTTCTTC. Translation gives CASSLKAVDEQFF. The full variable domain, its missing parts supplied by reference TRBV7-2 and TRBJ2-1, is GAGVSQSPSNKVTEKGKDVELRCDPISGHTALYWYRQSLGQGLEFLIYFQGNSAPDKSGLPSDRFSAERTGGSVSTLTIQRTQQEDSAVYLCASSLKAVDEQFFGPGTRLTVL.

The sample holds many counts of this clonotype. The chain employs TRBV5-6 and TRBJ1-6; D ambiguous. The V and J ends lost 2 bases and 9 bases respectively, with 9 bases between them. Germline V gene data show CDR1 as SGHDT and CDR2 as YYEEEE. The CDR3 extends over 13 amino acids. Written as DNA, the CDR3 is TGTGCCAGCAGCTTCGGTTTAAGTTCACCCCTCCACTTT. This encodes CASSFGLSSPLHF.

The table lists this clonotype with a few counts. The CDR3 region is CSAENLSGNTIYF. The CDR3 bases are TGCAGTGCTGAAAATCTCTCTGGAAACACCATATATTTT. This rearrangement joins TRBV20-1 to TRBJ1-3; D ambiguous. With 5 bases removed from V and 0 bases from J, the gap between germline ends came to 8 bases. Germline V gene sequence: CDR1 DFQATT, CDR2 SNEGSKA (reference sequence). The CDR3 runs 13 residues.

Only a few counts were recorded for this clonotype. DNA of the CDR3: TGCAGTGCTAATCCGGACCCCTACGAGCAGTACGTC. It encodes CSANPDPYEQYV. The chain links TRBV20-1 to TRBJ2-7; D remains unclear. Germline CDR1 is DFQATT and CDR2 is SNEGSKA (reference sequence). The CDR3 contains 12 residues. Trimming removed 4 bases at V and 2 bases at J, with 9 bases between.

The CDR3 DNA sequence: TGTGCCAGCAGTTGGGCGGACAGGGGGCCTTACGAGCAGTACTTC. Translated, it gives CASSWADRGPYEQYF. The genes are TRBV6-2 or TRBV6-3 and TRBJ2-7; 11 bases are shared with TRBD1. CDR1 is MNHEY, CDR2 SVGEGT, per germline. V shed 4 bases and J 4 bases; nucleotides not matched to a gene: 6. The CDR3 is 15 amino acids.

The chain has TRBV6-1 and TRBJ2-1; D is unclear. Trimming took 6 bases from V and 8 from J, leaving 23 bases between them. Germline lookup yields CDR1 MNHNS and CDR2 SASEGT. The CDR3 is 16 residues long. The CDR3 nucleotides read TGTGCCAGCAGCCCTCTCGGACGGTTGCGTGGCGATGAGCAGTTCTTC. It translates to CASSPLGRLRGDEQFF.